The sequence of this T cell receptor (beta chain) was determined in a study of identical twins. General study points: Invariant cells of the MAIT and iNKT types might have partly distorted the zero-insertion analyses. Sequences that were beta out-of-frame showed weaker excess twin sharing.

The CDR3 contains 14 residues. Germline-derived CDR1 and CDR2 are SGHNT and YYREEE (reference sequence). The trim removed 3 bases at V and 2 bases at J, leaving 2 bases unmatched. Only a few counts were recorded for this clonotype. Its specificity is not known. TCRdb re-analysed the 5' RACE reads in MiXCR, keeping a single row per CDR3 protein. The sample lists about 660,000 distinct CDR3 sequences; less than 10% were seen once. These sequences were also reported in another study, on yellow fever vaccine responses in identical twins.

The genes are TRBV5-4 and TRBJ2-7; 10 positions agree with TRBD2. The receptor comes from a woman aged 18-35 years in good health. The sample taken for sequencing was PBMCs. The CDR3 loop is CASSSGLATYEQYF. The CDR3 DNA reads TGTGCCAGCAGCTCGGGACTAGCGACCTACGAGCAGTACTTC.